Each of the 11 T cell receptor beta chains below was sequenced from the same sample in a study of cytomegalovirus exposure and HLA in healthy donors. This PCR relied on a set of 60 Vbeta primers and 13 Jbeta primers. This table comes from immunoSEQ multiplex PCR, and its TCRdb copy is limited to in-frame clones, with some not included. The sample lists more than 200,000 clones, about 80% occurring once. The sequenced sample consisted of PBMCs. These receptors were taken from a man in his late teens or twenties in good health and CMV-seronegative.

The V gene is TRBV19, the J gene TRBJ2-3; D not resolved. The CDR3 sequence is 11 residues long. Germline V gene sequence: CDR1 LNHDA, CDR2 SQIVND (reference sequence). V lost 6 bases and J lost 2, with 3 bases in between. The CDR3 DNA sequence: TGTGCCAGTAGCTTCACAGATACGCAGTATTTT. It encodes CASSFTDTQYF.

This clone was observed a handful of times. The chain is built from TRBV2 and TRBJ2-6, with TRBD1 matching over 11 bases. In germline, CDR1 is SNHLY, CDR2 FYNNEI. Trimming took 7 bases from V and 2 from J; bases not matched to a gene: 10. The CDR3 spans 18 residues. This chain's CDR3 is CASTRGQGGHAGANVLTF. Here the CDR3 DNA reads TGTGCCAGCACCAGGGGACAGGGGGGCCACGCTGGGGCCAACGTCCTGACTTTC.

This chain uses TRBV7-8 with TRBJ2-7; perhaps TRBD1 as D (5 bases). V was pared by 1 base and J by 6 bases, with 7 bases between. The CDR3 sequence is 12 residues long. Germline-derived CDR1 and CDR2 are SGHVS and FQNEAQ. CDR3 in amino acids: CASSLGGLEQYF. The CDR3 bases are TGTGCCAGCAGCTTAGGGGGCCTCGAGCAGTACTTC.

In this sample, this clone turned up once. The chain couples TRBV5-1 to TRBJ2-6; 7 bases are a match to TRBD2. CDR1 SGHRS and CDR2 YFSETQ come from the germline V gene. V trimming: 0 bases; J trimming: 3 bases; junction bases outside the gene matches: 12. This CDR3 region has 19 residues. The CDR3 loop is CASSLADPTSGGGANVLTF. The CDR3 DNA reads as TGCGCCAGCAGCTTGGCCGACCCCACCTCGGGAGGTGGGGCCAACGTCCTGACTTTC.

The V gene is TRBV19, the J gene TRBJ2-5; 10 bases line up with TRBD1. In germline, CDR1 is LNHDA, CDR2 SQIVND (reference sequence). Trimming at V came to 3 bases and at J to 2 bases, leaving 6 bases not matched to a gene. This CDR3 has 16 residues. The CDR3 protein is CASSIVDRGVQETQYF. The CDR3 DNA follows: TGTGCCAGTAGTATTGTGGACAGGGGGGTACAAGAGACCCAGTACTTC.

This clone showed up just a few times. The rearrangement links TRBV7-2 to TRBJ1-1; no firm D call. Germline V gene sequence: CDR1 SGHTA, CDR2 FQGNSA. The length of the CDR3 is 12 residues. V dropped 3 bases and J dropped 4 bases, with 6 bases sitting between them. CDR3 coding DNA: TGTGCCAGCAGCTTTGAGGGCACTGAAGCTTTCTTT. Translating it yields CASSFEGTEAFF.

The gene calls are TRBV30 and TRBJ2-7; D may be TRBD1 (6 bases). Germline V gene data show CDR1 as GTSNPN and CDR2 as SVGIG (reference sequence). The CDR3 length is 13 residues. Trimming shortened V by 2 bases and J by 3 bases, and 11 bases separated the two germline ends. The CDR3 sequence is CAWSPGEIYEQYF. For the CDR3, the DNA is TGTGCCTGGAGTCCAGGGGAGATCTACGAGCAGTACTTC.

The gene calls are TRBV29-1 and TRBJ2-2, with 8 bases aligning to TRBD1. The CDR3 has 14 residues. Germline V lookup: CDR1 SQVTM, CDR2 ANQGSEA. The CDR3, as DNA: TGCGGGATCGGGACAGGCATAGACACCGGGGAGCTGTTTTTT. Protein: CGIGTGIDTGELFF.

In its sample, this clone was seen a few times. V is TRBV5-1 and J is TRBJ2-7; TRBD1 might be the D (5 bases). Germline V gene data show CDR1 as SGHRS and CDR2 as YFSETQ. Trimming left V 0 bases short and J 7 bases short, with 14 bases between. This CDR3 comprises 14 residues. DNA for the CDR3: TGCGCCAGCAGCTTGGCCACTGGGGCAAGGGAGCAGTACTTC. Residues: CASSLATGAREQYF.

The chain combines TRBV18 with TRBJ2-5, with TRBD1 as a possible D gene (6 bases). The CDR3 is made up of 13 amino acids. Germline CDR1 KGHSH, CDR2 LQKENI. V lost 2 bases and J lost 3, with 7 bases in between. Here the CDR3 DNA reads TGTGCCAGCTCACCAAACAGGGAAGAGACCCAGTACTTC. This translates into CASSPNREETQYF.

The CDR3 region is CASSYWGQGAPEQYF. The CDR3 DNA sequence: TGTGCCAGCAGTTACTGGGGACAGGGGGCTCCGGAGCAGTACTTC. The genes are TRBV6-5 and TRBJ2-7, with 12 bases that match TRBD1. The trim removed 1 base at V and 7 bases at J, leaving 5 bases unmatched. The CDR3 loop spans 15 amino acids. The germline V gene encodes CDR1 MNHEY and CDR2 SVGAGI.